Listed here are 19 T cell receptor beta chains from one sample, sequenced in a study of PD-L1 blockade in urothelial cancer. Method: immunoSEQ multiplex PCR; TCRdb's copy keeps in-frame clones and lacks some. The table lists more than 65,000 clones, roughly 87% of them singletons. Sequencing used PBMCs, obtained around atezolizumab (anti-PD-L1) treatment. Receptors were obtained from a woman between 65 and 79 years old with urothelial cancer.

The V gene is TRBV6-6, the J gene TRBJ2-1; 11 nucleotides match TRBD2. This CDR3 has 16 amino acids. V gave up 6 bases and J gave up 4 bases; unmatched junction bases: 8. Germline lookup yields CDR1 MNHNY and CDR2 SVGAGI (reference sequence). The CDR3 region has the DNA TGTGCCAGCAGAGAGACTAGCGGGGCGAAATACAATGAGCAGTTCTTC. Translated: CASRETSGAKYNEQFF.

This sequence joins TRBV7-9 and TRBJ2-1; 8 bases align to TRBD2. The CDR3 is made up of 15 amino acids. Trimming cost V 5 bases and J 5 bases; bases outside gene matches: 8. CDR1 and CDR2 (germline): SEHNR, FQNEAQ (reference sequence). This chain's CDR3 is CASSPRAGVNNEQFF. DNA for the CDR3: TGTGCCAGCAGCCCCAGAGCGGGAGTTAACAATGAGCAGTTCTTC.

The chain combines TRBV11-2 with TRBJ1-1; D unclear. This CDR3 contains 14 residues. CDR1 and CDR2 from the germline V gene are SGHAT and FQNNGV. Trimming pared 2 bases from V and 4 bases from J, leaving 11 bases between. Written as DNA, the CDR3 is TGTGCCAGCAGCTTATCCGGGTGGCGCACTGAAGCTTTCTTT. Residues: CASSLSGWRTEAFF.

The sample holds one count of this clone. The gene calls are TRBV9 and TRBJ2-7; TRBD1 matches 8 bases. CDR3 length equals 14 residues. V dropped 3 bases and J dropped 0; count of bases not matched to a gene: 2. CDR1 SGDLS and CDR2 YYNGEE come from the germline V gene. CDR3 in DNA: TGTGCCAGCAGCGCGCAGGGGGCCTCCTACGAGCAGTACTTC. As protein: CASSAQGASYEQYF.

The gene calls are TRBV19 and TRBJ1-2; possibly TRBD1 for D (5 bases). The CDR3 has 13 amino acids. Germline lookup yields CDR1 LNHDA and CDR2 SQIVND (reference sequence). The V end lost 0 bases, the J end lost 6 bases, and 8 bases lay between the germline ends. The CDR3 here is CASSIETVDGYTF. DNA for the CDR3: TGTGCCAGTAGTATAGAGACAGTCGATGGCTACACCTTC.

The CDR3 reads CASSLRFWDRQERGETQYF. Here the CDR3 DNA reads TGTGCCAGCAGCCTTCGGTTTTGGGACAGACAAGAAAGAGGGGAGACCCAGTACTTC. V is TRBV14 and J is TRBJ2-5; 7 bases are shared with TRBD1. The germline V gene has CDR1 SGHDN and CDR2 FVKESK. The CDR3 is 19 amino acids. The J segment lost 5 bases and the V segment lost 4 bases, leaving 22 bases of the junction unmatched. Full variable domain (rest looked up from reference TRBV14 and TRBJ2-5): EAGVTQFPSHSVIEKGQTVTLRCDPISGHDNLYWYRRVMGKEIKFLLHFVKESKQDESGMPNNRFLAERTGGTYSTLKVQPAELEDSGVYFCASSLRFWDRQERGETQYFGPGTRLLVL.

This sequence joins TRBV4-2 and TRBJ2-3; 8 nucleotides align to TRBD2. Trimming removed 0 bases from V and 8 bases from J; junction bases left unmatched: 10. The V gene's germline CDR1 is LGHNA and CDR2 YNFKEQ. The CDR3 is 16 residues long. In DNA form, the CDR3 reads TGTGCCAGCAGCCAAGAAGTACAAGCGGGGGCGGGTACGCAGTATTTT. Residues: CASSQEVQAGAGTQYF.

J is TRBJ1-2 and V is TRBV9; 12 positions agree with TRBD1. The trim removed 0 bases at V and 8 bases at J, leaving 8 bases unmatched. The germline V gene encodes CDR1 SGDLS and CDR2 YYNGEE. This CDR3 spans 16 amino acids. The CDR3: CASSVVGTGGLGGYTF. DNA for the CDR3: TGTGCCAGCAGCGTAGTGGGGACAGGGGGCTTGGGCGGCTACACCTTC.

This clone showed up just once. The chain employs TRBV5-8 and TRBJ2-3, with D possibly TRBD1 on 6 matching bases. The CDR3 loop spans 11 amino acids. Germline CDR1 is SGHTS and CDR2 is YDEGEE. Trimming left V 10 bases short and J 4 bases short, with 10 bases between. CDR3 nucleotides: TGTGCCGGTCAGGGGCCAGATACGCAGTATTTT. Its translation is CAGQGPDTQYF.

V and J are TRBV6-1 and TRBJ1-5; the D gene is possibly TRBD1 (6 bases). V was cut by 7 bases and J by 3 bases, with 13 bases left in between. This CDR3 is built from 14 residues. CDR1 is MNHNS, CDR2 SASEGT, per germline. CDR3 coding DNA: TGTGCCAGCACATCGGGACAACTCAATCAGCCCCAGCATTTT. Its translation: CASTSGQLNQPQHF.

The gene calls are TRBV21-1 and TRBJ1-5; no DNA check was done on the table's D call, TRBD1. TRBV21-1 is a pseudogene locus. The CDR3 has 16 residues. The CDR3 DNA follows: TGTGCCAGCAGCCTTCAGACCGGGACAGGCGATCAGCCCCAGCATTTT. Protein: CASSLQTGTGDQPQHF.

This clone was seen more than once but under ten times. The chain carries TRBV21-1 and TRBJ2-1; TRBD1, the table's D call, lacks a check against the DNA. TRBV21-1 is flagged as a pseudogene. The CDR3 length is 15 residues. CDR3 nucleotide sequence: TGTGCCAGCAGCACACAGGGGGCACCCTACAATGAGCAGTTCTTC. The encoded protein is CASSTQGAPYNEQFF.

The V call is TRBV4-2, the J call TRBJ2-7, with a weak D call TRBD2 (6 bases). The CDR3 loop spans 20 amino acids. Germline-derived CDR1 and CDR2 are LGHNA and YNFKEQ. V was clipped by 1 base and J by 1 base, with 26 bases between them. The CDR3 DNA sequence: TGTGCCAGCAGCCAAGGGGGGAGGTGGTCTGCACGTATAAGTTCCTACGAGCAGTACTTC. Amino acids: CASSQGGRWSARISSYEQYF.

The J gene is TRBJ1-2, the V gene TRBV4-2, with D tentatively TRBD1 (5 bases). The CDR3 is 14 amino acids. The ends were cut back, 4 bases at V and 2 bases at J, with 11 bases in the middle. In germline, CDR1 is LGHNA, CDR2 YNFKEQ. CDR3 nucleotides: TGTGCCAGCAGCCCCCAGGGTGAGAACTATGGCTACACCTTC. Translated: CASSPQGENYGYTF.

The chain combines TRBV12-5 with TRBJ2-1, with 13 positions matching TRBD2. With V trimmed by 1 base and J by 0 bases, 6 bases remained unmatched. CDR1 and CDR2 from the germline V gene are LGHNT and FRNRAP. The CDR3 extends over 19 amino acids. CDR3 coding DNA: TGTGCTAGTGGTTTGGCCCGGACTAGCGGGGGACCCTCCTACAATGAGCAGTTCTTC. This codes for CASGLARTSGGPSYNEQFF.

This clone was observed a handful of times. The rearrangement uses TRBV19 and TRBJ2-7; D is undetermined. V dropped 5 bases and J dropped 0 bases, with 11 bases sitting between them. CDR1 is LNHDA, CDR2 SQIVND, per germline (reference sequence). The CDR3 totals 14 residues. CDR3 protein: CASSWSRSSYEQYF. The CDR3 coding sequence is TGTGCCAGTAGTTGGTCAAGGAGCTCCTACGAGCAGTACTTC.

This clone was seen more than once but under ten times. The rearrangement uses TRBV19 and TRBJ2-2; TRBD1 aligns across 7 bases. After removal of 10 bases from V and 1 base from J, the junction contained 3 bases not matched to a gene. The CDR3 runs to 13 residues. CDR1 LNHDA and CDR2 SQIVND come from the germline V gene (reference sequence). CDR3 amino acids: CATQGENTGELFF. CDR3 in DNA: TGTGCCACCCAGGGGGAGAACACCGGGGAGCTGTTTTTT.

This chain connects TRBV4-1 to TRBJ2-5; 7 nucleotides match TRBD1. Germline V gene data show CDR1 as MGHRA and CDR2 as YSYEKL. V lost 1 base and J lost 5; bases outside the gene matches: 4. The CDR3 runs to 14 residues. The CDR3 loop reads CASSQATGFETQYF. DNA of the CDR3: TGCGCCAGCAGCCAAGCGACAGGGTTCGAGACCCAGTACTTC.

The gene calls are TRBV5-5 and TRBJ1-4, with 7 nucleotides matching TRBD1. J was trimmed by 5 bases and V by 0 bases; bases with no gene match: 10. CDR3 size: 17 residues. Germline values: CDR1 SGHKS, CDR2 YYEKEE (reference sequence). The CDR3 sequence is CASSLAPGAGGNEKLFF. CDR3 nucleotides: TGTGCCAGCAGCTTGGCCCCCGGGGCAGGGGGAAATGAAAAACTGTTTTTT.